This T cell receptor beta chain originates from a study of spatial heterogeneity in lung cancer. From germline, CDR1 is SEHNR and CDR2 FQNEAQ (reference sequence). This CDR3 region has 15 residues. Trimming left V 1 base short and J 8 bases short, with 12 bases between. This clonotype was recorded a few times. MiXCR, run by TCRdb on the 5' RACE reads, gives a single entry per CDR3 protein. The repertoire includes approximately 39,000 distinct CDR3 sequences, 6% to 9.5% of them detected once, and 9.4% sits in the top ten. Time point indicated: blood at routine non-recurrence follow-up after resection. The rearrangement joins TRBV7-9 to TRBJ1-6; D unclear. Material: PBMCs, obtained at follow-up. The clonotype comes from a male donor with early-stage non-small cell lung cancer. The CDR3 reads CASSLEIATYSPLHF. The CDR3 nucleotides are TGTGCCAGCAGCTTAGAAATCGCCACCTATTCACCCCTCCACTTT.